This TCR beta chain was captured in a study of blood T cell repertoires in COVID-19. Study in general: Some COVID-19 samples were acute and others convalescent; all came from the United States, Italy and Spain.

Authors' methods: Estimates of nucleated cell counts were drawn from the amplification of reference gene primers. The protocol was immunoSEQ multiplex PCR, while the TCRdb copy is restricted to in-frame clones and leaves out a portion. V and J calls and clone size are as listed in that table; D and trimming were resolved from the DNA. Of approximately 490,000 clones in the sample, roughly nine tenths were seen once. For recovered donors of Cohort 3, there were two negative PCRs, clearance, or symptom resolution. The origin of this receptor is a woman aged 55-69 years who had recovered from COVID-19. Material: PBMCs or T cells enriched from blood (not recorded which).

This CDR3 reads CASSTLDRGQGGYTF. In DNA, the CDR3 is TGTGCCAGTAGTACTCTGGACAGGGGGCAGGGTGGCTACACCTTC. The chain is built from TRBV19 and TRBJ1-2, with 11 positions matching TRBD1. CDR1 LNHDA and CDR2 SQIVND come from the germline V gene (reference sequence). The CDR3 is 15 amino acids. Trimming took 4 bases from V and 7 from J; bases not matched to a gene: 8. Looking up the rest from reference TRBV19 and TRBJ1-2 gives the full variable domain: DGGITQSPKYLFRKEGQNVTLSCEQNLNHDAMYWYRQDPGQGLRLIYYSQIVNDFQKGDIAEGYSVSREKKESFPLTVTSAQKNPTAFYLCASSTLDRGQGGYTFGSGTRLTVV.